The sequence of this T cell receptor (beta chain) was determined in a study of CD8+ T cells in alopecia areata. Treatment indicated: oral pan-JAK inhibitor, 5-10 mg twice daily. PBMCs served as the source from which CD4+ and CD8+ T cells were sorted. Investigators isolated RNA and reverse transcribed it into cDNA to act as the sequencing template. Libraries were prepared by immunoSEQ multiplex PCR; TCRdb keeps only in-frame clonotypes and omits some of them. Of about 200,000 clones in the sample, over 45% were seen once. This clone has more than one count but fewer than ten. Sample: CD4+ T cells sorted from blood, taken at week 24, from a patient treated with tofacitinib. This TCR was sampled from a human donor with alopecia areata.

This CDR3 reads CASSSGQGSSYEQYF. In DNA, the CDR3 is TGCGCCAGCAGCTCTGGACAAGGGAGCTCCTACGAGCAGTACTTC. The chain combines TRBV5-1 with TRBJ2-7, with D perhaps being TRBD1 or TRBD2 (5 bases each). Germline CDR1 SGHRS, CDR2 YFSETQ. Between the trimmed V and J ends, which lost 3 bases and 0 bases, there was a span of 13 bases. The CDR3 is 15 residues long.